This T cell receptor (beta chain) was captured by sequencing in a study of blood T cell repertoires in COVID-19. In the study overall: The United States, Italy and Spain were the sources of the acute and convalescent COVID-19 samples. PBMCs, B-cell-depleted T cells, or T cells were the source of the cDNA or gDNA that made up the material.

As concerns this clone: The sample contains more than one DNA sequence encoding this CDR3.

The germline gives CDR1 SGHAT, CDR2 FQNNGV. The CDR3 is made up of 13 amino acids. With 0 bases removed from V and 5 bases from J, the gap between germline ends came to 5 bases. In the study's own analysis: It was from reference gene primer amplification that nucleated cell counts were estimated. The protocol was immunoSEQ multiplex PCR, while the TCRdb copy is restricted to in-frame clones and leaves out a portion. That table gives V, J and clone size, and the DNA gave D and trimming. The data contain hundreds of thousands of clones, around 85% of them singletons. The sequence came from a woman in her thirties or forties with active or convalescent COVID-19. V usage is TRBV11-2 and J usage is TRBJ2-1, with unresolved D. The sample comprised peripheral blood. The CDR3, as DNA: TGTGCCAGCAGCTTAGATAGAAACAATGAGCAGTTCTTC. Protein: CASSLDRNNEQFF. Drawing the rest from reference TRBV11-2 and TRBJ2-1, the complete variable domain is EAGVAQSPRYKIIEKRQSVAFWCNPISGHATLYWYQQILGQGPKLLIQFQNNGVVDDSQLPKDRFSAERLKGVDSTLKIQPAKLEDSAVYLCASSLDRNNEQFFGPGTRLTVL.